The 15 T cell receptor beta chains presented below share a single source sample, sequenced in a study of glioma-infiltrating T cells. Amplification of TCR alpha and beta CDR3 regions from RNA used iRepertoire nested multiplex PCR. TCRdb redid the calling of the multiplex PCR reads with MiXCR, one entry per CDR3 protein. The sample holds roughly 100,000 distinct CDR3 sequences; 25% to 35% are singletons and the top ten take 40% to 45%. Sequences were obtained from glioma tissue, nonneoplastic brain tissue, or PBMCs (not recorded which). The receptors were sampled from a human donor with low-grade glioma or glioblastoma, undergoing nonglioma brain surgery, or in good health (not recorded which).

This clonotype was seen repeatedly, ten times or more. The rearrangement joins TRBV20-1 to TRBJ1-3; TRBD1 matches at 7 bases. The V and J ends lost 0 bases and 0 bases, in that order; junction bases with no gene match: 5. Germline loops: CDR1 DFQATT, CDR2 SNEGSKA (reference sequence). This CDR3 spans 16 amino acids. The CDR3 coding sequence is TGCAGTGCTAGAGATGGGGGACAGAGCTCTGGAAACACCATATATTTT. It encodes CSARDGGQSSGNTIYF.

This chain joins TRBV4-1 and TRBJ1-5, with D possibly matching TRBD1 (5 bases). The CDR3 is 12 residues long. Trimming removed 4 bases from V and 9 bases from J, with 10 bases in between. Germline lookup yields CDR1 MGHRA and CDR2 YSYEKL. The CDR3: CASSPSRGPQHF. The CDR3 nucleotides read TGCGCCAGCAGCCCCTCGAGGGGGCCCCAGCATTTT.

This clonotype showed up just a few times. The rearrangement uses TRBV12-3 or TRBV12-4 and TRBJ1-3; D unclear. The germline V and J ends were trimmed by 2 bases and 4 bases, with 6 bases remaining between them. CDR3 length: 13 amino acids. CDR3 protein: CASSLREGNTIYF. Written as DNA, the CDR3 is TGTGCCAGCAGTTTACGAGAGGGAAACACCATATATTTT.

This clonotype was found many times. In DNA, the CDR3 is TGTGCCAGCAGTTACCGTGGGGCGGGGAGCACAGATACGCAGTATTTT. This sequence encodes CASSYRGAGSTDTQYF. The gene calls are TRBV6-2 or TRBV6-3 and TRBJ2-3; tentatively, D is TRBD2 (6 bases). The CDR3 runs 16 residues. The germline V and J ends were trimmed by 2 bases and 0 bases, with 12 bases remaining between them. From germline, CDR1 is MNHEY and CDR2 SVGEGT.

With regard to this clonotype: A much larger clone differs from this one at a single base, so this may be a read error. The J gene is TRBJ2-1, the V gene TRBV20-1; TRBD1 or TRBD2 may be the D gene (5 bases each). The germline V gene encodes CDR1 DFQATT and CDR2 SNEGSKA (reference sequence). The V end lost 4 bases, the J end lost 3 bases, and 16 bases lay between the germline ends. The CDR3 spans 15 residues. CDR3 nucleotide sequence: TGCAGTGCTACCACCGGGACGAGCTACTACAATGAGCAGTTCTTC. It translates to CSATTGTSYYNEQFF.

On this clonotype itself: This could be a read error, since a much larger clone is one nucleotide away. V gene TRBV4-1 combines with J gene TRBJ2-3; D may match TRBD1 or TRBD2 (7 bases each). Per the germline V gene, CDR1 is MGHRA and CDR2 is YSYEKL. The CDR3 is 16 residues long. CDR3 sequence (DNA): TGCGCCAGCAGCCAGTCCGGGACAGCGGGGACAGATGCGCAGTATTTT. It yields the protein CASSQSGTAGTDAQYF.

This clonotype was seen a handful of times. The V gene is TRBV5-6, the J gene TRBJ2-7; D gene uncertain. The V gene lost 4 bases and the J gene lost 5 bases, with 22 bases spanning the gap. Germline V gene lookup returns CDR1 SGHDT and CDR2 YYEEEE. The CDR3 consists of 16 residues. The CDR3 DNA reads TGTGCCAGCAGCGTTACCCCCCGGGCCCCGGATGACGAGCAGTACTTC. Its protein is CASSVTPRAPDDEQYF.

As regards this clonotype: This is likely a read error, given that the CDR3 carries no conserved phenylalanine or tryptophan at its end. This chain joins TRBV5-1 and TRBJ1-1; TRBD1 agrees at 7 bases. This CDR3 is built from 16 residues. Looked up from germline, CDR1 is SGHRS and CDR2 is YFSETQ. V shed 3 bases, J shed 0 bases, and the junction held 8 bases outside the gene matches. CDR3 amino acids: CASSYGQATMNTEAFS. The CDR3 nucleotides are TGCGCCAGCAGCTACGGACAGGCTACTATGAACACTGAAGCTTTCTCT.

This clonotype was counted at least ten times. V and J are TRBV28 and TRBJ1-1; unclear D gene. Germline values: CDR1 MDHEN, CDR2 SYDVKM. CDR3 length: 14 amino acids. V lost 3 bases, J lost 4 bases, and 12 bases lay in between. In DNA form, the CDR3 reads TGTGCCAGCAGTTTTGGGTCCCTGGGCACTGAAGCTTTCTTT. Its translation is CASSFGSLGTEAFF.

About this clonotype: This may come from a read error, since a much larger clone is one base off. The genes are TRBV28 and TRBJ1-2, with D unresolved. The germline CDR1 and CDR2 sequences are MDHEN and SYDVKM. The CDR3 spans 12 residues. The CDR3 DNA sequence: TGTGCCAGCAGCAACTCGAACTATTGCTACACCTTC. Protein product: CASSNSNYCYTF.

There are a few counts of this clonotype. The chain combines TRBV4-2 with TRBJ2-3; 9 bases map to TRBD2. V lost 1 base and J lost 6; bases outside the gene matches: 14. This CDR3 is built from 18 residues. The germline CDR1 and CDR2 sequences are LGHNA and YNFKEQ. CDR3 loop: CASSQVYDAGGQSDTQYF. CDR3 DNA sequence: TGTGCCAGCAGCCAAGTCTACGATGCGGGGGGGCAGTCGGATACGCAGTATTTT.

V usage is TRBV19 and J usage is TRBJ1-2, with D perhaps matching TRBD1 (6 bases). With 7 bases removed from V and 9 bases from J, the gap between germline ends came to 21 bases. The CDR3 has 14 residues. Germline values: CDR1 LNHDA, CDR2 SQIVND (reference sequence). CDR3 in DNA: TGTGCCAGTACCCTACAAATTACAGGGATGAGCTACACCTTC. It translates to CASTLQITGMSYTF. The variable domain in full, with the rest retrieved from reference TRBV19 and TRBJ1-2, is DGGITQSPKYLFRKEGQNVTLSCEQNLNHDAMYWYRQDPGQGLRLIYYSQIVNDFQKGDIAEGYSVSREKKESFPLTVTSAQKNPTAFYLCASTLQITGMSYTFGSGTRLTVV.

The chain links TRBV6-2 or TRBV6-3 to TRBJ2-7, with D unresolved. V lost 3 bases to trimming and J lost 6 bases, with 12 bases between them. This CDR3 contains 13 residues. CDR1 is MNHEY, CDR2 SVGEGT, per germline. CDR3 DNA sequence: TGTGCCAGCAGTTATAATGGAGAGATCGAGCAGTACTTC. Its translation is CASSYNGEIEQYF.

The rearrangement joins TRBV13 to TRBJ1-3; TRBD1 aligns across 8 bases. The CDR3 loop spans 18 amino acids. The germline CDR1 and CDR2 sequences are PRHDT and FYEKMQ (reference sequence). J lost 3 bases, V lost 5 bases, and 15 bases had no gene match. CDR3 residues: CASSAATVQGAIGNTIYF. The CDR3 DNA follows: TGTGCCAGCAGCGCTGCAACGGTTCAGGGGGCAATTGGAAACACCATATATTTT.

A note on this clonotype: A much larger clone sits a single nucleotide away, making a read error possible. Here the CDR3 DNA reads TGTGCCAGCAGTTTACTAGCTAAAACCGGGGAGCTGTTTTTT. It encodes CASSLLAKTGELFF. The chain links TRBV27 to TRBJ2-2, with a tentative D call TRBD2 (5 bases). V was cut by 2 bases and J by 5 bases, with 9 bases left in between. The CDR3 is 14 residues long. Germline V gene data show CDR1 as MNHEY and CDR2 as SMNVEV (reference sequence).